The entry below describes one TCR beta chain. What it binds is unknown. These data come from a study of blood T cells in healthy people across ages. Broader study findings: Not knowing donor CMV status may have confounded expanded clonotype changes.

A second PCR, run for about 7 to 11 cycles, used a sample-barcoded 5' primer plus a J-beta primer mix. MiXCR was run by TCRdb on the 5' RACE reads, yielding one entry per CDR3 protein. The repertoire holds approximately 880,000 distinct CDR3 sequences, with roughly 52% as singletons. Sequencing input: blood. The origin of this receptor is a man aged 25-45 years in good health.

The CDR3 DNA reads TGTGCCAGCAGACCGGACGAGAACGACTCCGGGGCCAACGTCCTGACTTTC. Amino acid sequence: CASRPDENDSGANVLTF. The gene calls are TRBV7-9 and TRBJ2-6; D remains ambiguous. Germline V CDR1 and CDR2: SEHNR, FQNEAQ (reference sequence). The CDR3 spans 17 residues. Trimming removed 6 bases from V and 4 bases from J, with 19 bases in between. The whole variable domain, filled in from reference TRBV7-9 and TRBJ2-6, reads DTGVSQNPRHKITKRGQNVTFRCDPISEHNRLYWYRQTLGQGPEFLTYFQNEAQLEKSRLLSDRFSAERPKGSFSTLEIQRTEQGDSAMYLCASRPDENDSGANVLTFGAGSRLTVL.